This passage covers 30 T cell receptor beta chains from one sample sequenced in a study of blood T cells in healthy people across ages. Next came a second PCR, run for roughly 6 to 11 cycles, which used a sample-barcoded 5' primer along with a J-beta primer mix. TCRdb itself ran the 5' RACE reads through MiXCR, one entry per CDR3 protein. The data show approximately 730,000 distinct CDR3 sequences, 40% to 65% seen once. Sequencing was performed on blood. These receptors were obtained from a man older than 75 in good health.

The chain is built from TRBV29-1 and TRBJ2-1; the match to TRBD2 covers 12 bases. Germline V CDR1 and CDR2: SQVTM, ANQGSEA. Trimming took 7 bases from V and 3 from J; bases not matched to a gene: 13. The CDR3 extends over 17 amino acids. The CDR3 sequence: CSAGLASGRAVYNEQFF. The CDR3 DNA sequence: TGCAGCGCTGGCCTGGCTAGCGGGAGGGCCGTCTACAATGAGCAGTTCTTC.

This clonotype appeared a few times. The chain combines TRBV11-2 with TRBJ2-5; a possible D gene is TRBD2 (5 bases). Looked up from germline, CDR1 is SGHAT and CDR2 is FQNNGV. The CDR3 runs 15 residues. Trimming removed 6 bases from V and 5 bases from J, with 19 bases in between. CDR3 in DNA: TGTGCCAGCAGACTCGACATAGGGAGCTGGGAGACCCAGTACTTC. Its protein is CASRLDIGSWETQYF.

The genes are TRBV28 and TRBJ2-5; 11 bases agree with TRBD1. Trimming cost V 10 bases and J 11 bases; bases outside gene matches: 21. The CDR3 is made up of 16 amino acids. The germline CDR1 and CDR2 sequences are MDHEN and SYDVKM. This CDR3 is CANSVWGQGVGGEQYF. CDR3 coding DNA: TGTGCCAACAGCGTTTGGGGACAGGGGGTAGGAGGGGAGCAGTACTTC. Full variable domain (outside the CDR3, taken from reference TRBV28 and TRBJ2-5): DVKVTQSSRYLVKRTGEKVFLECVQDMDHENMFWYRQDPGLGLRLIYFSYDVKMKEKGDIPEGYSVSREKKERFSLILESASTNQTSMYLCANSVWGQGVGGEQYFGPGTRLLVL.

This clonotype was picked up a small number of times. The V and J genes are TRBV6-6 and TRBJ2-1; 7 nucleotides agree with TRBD2. Per the germline V gene, CDR1 is MNHNY and CDR2 is SVGAGI (reference sequence). The CDR3 contains 15 residues. Trimming at V came to 4 bases and at J to 8 bases, leaving 11 bases not matched to a gene. Written as DNA, the CDR3 is TGTGCCAGCAGTTCCCAACTAGCGCAAGTAGATGAGCAGTTCTTC. Translating it yields CASSSQLAQVDEQFF.

The table lists this clonotype with a few counts. The V call is TRBV2, the J call TRBJ2-3; tentatively, D is TRBD1 (6 bases). In germline, CDR1 is SNHLY, CDR2 FYNNEI. Trimming took off 11 bases at V and 0 bases at J, with 15 bases between the two ends. This CDR3 comprises 14 residues. The CDR3 loop is CAGKGGPSTDTQYF. The CDR3 DNA is TGTGCCGGCAAAGGGGGACCCAGCACAGATACGCAGTATTTT. Variable domain in full (rest from reference TRBV2 and TRBJ2-3): EPEVTQTPSHQVTQMGQEVILRCVPISNHLYFYWYRQILGQKVEFLVSFYNNEISEKSEIFDDQFSVERPDGSNFTLKIRSTKLEDSAMYFCAGKGGPSTDTQYFGPGTRLTVL.

This clonotype was counted only a few times. The gene calls are TRBV29-1 and TRBJ2-7; D may match TRBD1 or TRBD2 (5 bases each). The germline V gene has CDR1 SQVTM and CDR2 ANQGSEA. The CDR3 is 13 amino acids. Trimming removed 4 bases at V and 0 bases at J, with 10 bases between. The CDR3: CSVGGTSSYEQYF. As DNA, the CDR3 is TGCAGCGTTGGGGGGACGTCCTCCTACGAGCAGTACTTC.

The chain carries TRBV5-1 and TRBJ1-3; D unresolved. Germline V gene sequence: CDR1 SGHRS, CDR2 YFSETQ. The CDR3 extends over 16 amino acids. The germline V and J ends were trimmed by 0 bases and 4 bases, with 14 bases remaining between them. The CDR3 loop is CASSLESMAAGNTIYF. For the CDR3, the DNA is TGCGCCAGCAGCTTGGAGAGCATGGCGGCCGGAAACACCATATATTTT.

The chain carries TRBV10-3 and TRBJ2-3; a weak D match, TRBD2 (5 bases). Germline CDR1 ENHRY, CDR2 SYGVKD. Between the trimmed V and J ends, which lost 10 bases and 14 bases, there was a span of 31 bases. This CDR3 has 15 residues. CDR3 sequence reads: CATKNRPGEHRYAYF. CDR3 bases: TGTGCCACCAAAAATAGGCCCGGGGAGCACAGATACGCGTATTTT.

Only a few counts were recorded for this clonotype. The V and J genes are TRBV11-1 and TRBJ2-1, with a weak D call TRBD2 (6 bases). Trimming cost V 5 bases and J 9 bases, with 14 bases left between them. The CDR3 totals 13 residues. Germline V gives CDR1 SGHAT, CDR2 FQDESV (reference sequence). This CDR3 reads CASSNDLGGEQFF. CDR3 sequence (DNA): TGTGCCAGCAGCAACGACTTGGGGGGTGAGCAGTTCTTC.

This rearrangement joins TRBV14 to TRBJ2-5, with D uncertain. Near its end, the DNA agrees better with TRBJ2-7, so the J call may be wrong. Germline CDR1 and CDR2: SGHDN and FVKESK. There are 13 residues in the CDR3. CDR3 sequence reads: CASSQGFWYEQYF. In DNA form, the CDR3 reads TGTGCCAGCAGCCAAGGTTTCTGGTACGAGCAGTACTTC.

This clonotype was counted between two and nine times. The gene calls are TRBV12-3 or TRBV12-4 and TRBJ2-7; 9 nucleotides agree with TRBD1. This CDR3 is 15 amino acids long. The ends lost 7 bases at V and 3 bases at J; junction bases unmatched: 10. CDR3 region: CASTRGDRAVYEQYF. The DNA of the CDR3 is TGTGCCAGCACCAGAGGGGACAGGGCTGTCTACGAGCAGTACTTC.

The chain employs TRBV2 and TRBJ2-5; 10 bases fit TRBD2. V shed 6 bases, J shed 5 bases, and the junction held 15 bases outside the gene matches. From germline, CDR1 is SNHLY and CDR2 FYNNEI. This CDR3 is built from 17 residues. The CDR3 loop reads CASSGPLAGDTRETQYF. The CDR3 region has the DNA TGTGCCAGCAGCGGGCCCCTAGCGGGAGATACCCGGGAGACCCAGTACTTC.

The rearrangement uses TRBV4-1 and TRBJ2-7; 7 bases are shared with TRBD2. The germline V gene encodes CDR1 MGHRA and CDR2 YSYEKL. Losses at the gene ends were 0 bases for V and 1 base for J; bases not matched to a gene: 9. CDR3 length: 17 amino acids. In DNA, the CDR3 is TGCGCCAGCAGCCAAGATATTGCTAGCGGCCGTTCCTACGAGCAGTACTTC. Residues: CASSQDIASGRSYEQYF.

The chain employs TRBV7-3 and TRBJ2-3; TRBD2 is a possible D gene (6 bases). Germline CDR1 SGHTA, CDR2 FQGTGA. This CDR3 has 14 amino acids. V lost 6 bases and J 6 bases, leaving 16 bases between the germline ends. CDR3 loop: CASSKLGGSDTQYF. CDR3 DNA sequence: TGTGCCAGCAGTAAACTCGGGGGATCGGATACGCAGTATTTT.

V gene TRBV5-1 combines with J gene TRBJ2-6; D may be TRBD1 or TRBD2 (6 bases each). Trimming removed 0 bases at V and 0 bases at J, with 13 bases between. CDR3 length: 18 amino acids. CDR1 and CDR2 from the germline V gene are SGHRS and YFSETQ. DNA for the CDR3: TGCGCCAGCAGCTTGGCCGGGGGCGGACCCTCTGGGGCCAACGTCCTGACTTTC. Translation gives CASSLAGGGPSGANVLTF.

The rearrangement joins TRBV20-1 to TRBJ2-1; 8 bases fit TRBD2. The CDR3 has 16 residues. Unmatched junction bases numbered 9, after V lost 3 bases and J lost 2 bases. CDR1 is DFQATT, CDR2 SNEGSKA, per germline (reference sequence). The CDR3 nucleotides read TGCAGTGCTAGGCCATCCGGGACTAGGGCCTACAATGAGCAGTTCTTC. Amino acid sequence: CSARPSGTRAYNEQFF.

The rearrangement uses TRBV12-3 or TRBV12-4 and TRBJ1-2; 7 nucleotides agree with TRBD1. The CDR3 is made up of 13 amino acids. The V segment lost 6 bases and the J segment 3 bases; nucleotides outside the gene matches: 4. As DNA, the CDR3 is TGTGCCAGCAGCGACAGGGTTTACTATGGCTACACCTTC. Translating gives CASSDRVYYGYTF.

The V and J genes are TRBV25-1 and TRBJ1-1; 8 nucleotides agree with TRBD1. The CDR3 has 16 amino acids. Trimming at V came to 1 base and at J to 0 bases, leaving 4 bases not matched to a gene. Germline V gene data show CDR1 as MGHDK and CDR2 as SYGVNS. The CDR3 coding sequence is TGTGCCAGCAGTGAATTAGACAGGGGTATGAACACTGAAGCTTTCTTT. It yields the protein CASSELDRGMNTEAFF.

Concerning this clonotype itself: One end of the junction fails to match germline, which may point to a read error. The chain has TRBV9 and TRBJ2-7; the match to TRBD2 covers 10 bases. The CDR3 spans 15 residues. Germline CDR1 is SGDLS and CDR2 is YYNGEE. In nucleotides, the CDR3 is TGTGCCAGCAGCGTAGGTGGAGCGGGAGGGGGCGAGCGGTACTTC. Translated: CASSVGGAGGGERYF.

This clonotype came up many times. This chain joins TRBV5-5 and TRBJ2-1; 7 positions agree with TRBD2. Germline V gene sequence: CDR1 SGHKS, CDR2 YYEKEE (reference sequence). The CDR3 contains 14 residues. V was clipped by 4 bases and J by 7 bases; unmatched bases: 8. CDR3 DNA sequence: TGTGCCAGCAGCCCCTTGGGCGGGAGAAATGAGCAGTTCTTC. It yields the protein CASSPLGGRNEQFF.

The chain joins TRBV5-1 to TRBJ2-1; D ambiguous. The CDR3 loop spans 16 amino acids. Germline V gives CDR1 SGHRS, CDR2 YFSETQ. The V gene lost 7 bases and the J gene lost 2 bases, with 19 bases spanning the gap. The chain's CDR3 is CASRDSGPQPYNEQFF. The CDR3 DNA reads TGCGCCAGCCGAGATTCGGGCCCTCAACCCTACAATGAGCAGTTCTTC.

The rearrangement links TRBV2 to TRBJ2-1; TRBD1 might be the D (5 bases). CDR3 length: 16 amino acids. V was shortened by 6 bases and J by 0 bases, with 15 bases between the two germline ends. Germline loops: CDR1 SNHLY, CDR2 FYNNEI. As DNA, the CDR3 is TGTGCCAGCAGCTCAGCGACAGCAAACTCCTACAATGAGCAGTTCTTC. Amino acid sequence: CASSSATANSYNEQFF.

This chain's CDR3 is CSVALAAWGEAFF. DNA of the CDR3: TGCAGCGTTGCGTTGGCAGCCTGGGGTGAAGCTTTCTTT. The chain has TRBV29-1 and TRBJ1-1, with no clear D. Germline CDR1 is SQVTM and CDR2 is ANQGSEA. This CDR3 is 13 amino acids long. The V end was cut by 4 bases, the J end by 7 bases, with 16 bases between.

The V call is TRBV6-6, the J call TRBJ1-5; TRBD1 is a possible D gene (6 bases). V lost 6 bases to trimming and J lost 7 bases, with 16 bases between them. The CDR3 has 14 residues. Germline lookup yields CDR1 MNHNY and CDR2 SVGAGI (reference sequence). This CDR3 reads CASRQGTMGQPQHF. CDR3 coding DNA: TGTGCCAGCAGGCAGGGGACAATGGGCCAGCCCCAGCATTTT.

The V call is TRBV6-5, the J call TRBJ2-7; D remains unclear. There are 14 residues in the CDR3. Trimming removed 2 bases at V and 7 bases at J, with 15 bases between. The germline V gene encodes CDR1 MNHEY and CDR2 SVGAGI. The CDR3 region is CASSYVPISHEQYF. The CDR3 DNA reads as TGTGCCAGCAGTTACGTGCCTATTTCCCATGAGCAGTACTTC.

This clonotype appeared a few times. The gene calls are TRBV24-1 and TRBJ2-4; the match to TRBD1 covers 9 bases. The end of the DNA fits TRBJ2-7 better, so the J call may be wrong. The CDR3 is 14 amino acids. Germline CDR1 is KGHDR and CDR2 is SFDVKD. This chain's CDR3 is CATRPGGQGTEQYF. CDR3 DNA sequence: TGTGCCACCAGGCCTGGGGGACAGGGAACCGAGCAGTACTTC.

The chain has TRBV29-1 and TRBJ1-2; D is unresolved. The CDR3 is made up of 11 amino acids. V was shortened by 4 bases and J by 6 bases, with 9 bases between the two germline ends. Germline values: CDR1 SQVTM, CDR2 ANQGSEA. DNA of the CDR3: TGCAGCGTTGGGGATGGGAATGGCTACACCTTC. As protein: CSVGDGNGYTF.

There are a few counts of this clonotype. The V gene is TRBV5-4, the J gene TRBJ2-5, with D possibly TRBD2 on 6 matching bases. V was cut by 4 bases and J by 5 bases, with 15 bases left in between. The V gene's germline CDR1 is SGHNT and CDR2 YYREEE (reference sequence). CDR3 length: 14 amino acids. CDR3 loop: CASSRESGVETQYF. As DNA, the CDR3 is TGTGCCAGCAGCCGGGAGAGCGGAGTTGAGACCCAGTACTTC.

The chain links TRBV7-2 to TRBJ1-1, with D unclear. V lost 5 bases and J 6 bases, leaving 13 bases between the germline ends. CDR1 SGHTA and CDR2 FQGNSA come from the germline V gene. CDR3 size: 13 residues. CDR3 loop: CASSLGRVPEAFF. The DNA for the CDR3 is TGTGCCAGCAGCCTTGGGAGGGTCCCTGAAGCTTTCTTT.

As for this clonotype: One junction end disagrees with the germline gene, perhaps due to a read error. This sequence joins TRBV10-3 and TRBJ2-3; 8 nucleotides align to TRBD1. Germline V CDR1 and CDR2: ENHRY, SYGVKD. This CDR3 region has 15 residues. CDR3 sequence reads: CTISTDRVASDTQYF. The CDR3 nucleotides read TGTACCATCAGCACGGACAGGGTAGCCTCAGATACGCAGTATTTT.